This T cell receptor (beta chain) was identified during a study of cytomegalovirus exposure and HLA in healthy donors. Study summary: HLA-typed donors were the source of about 85 million unique TCRs, which an early data release held.

Findings and caveats of the study: Reports indicated that the classifier achieved high specificity and sensitivity in diagnosing cytomegalovirus status. Reported findings show TCR beta sequences accurately forecast HLA-A and HLA-B alleles in most subjects.

PCR amplification relied on 60 Vbeta primers (plus 13 Jbeta primers). TCRdb keeps only in-frame clones here, not all; method: immunoSEQ multiplex PCR. Of some 180,000 clones detected, 75% to 80% appear once; the ten largest clones hold over 12%. Remarks on this clone: Its specificity is not known.

CDR3 length equals 15 residues. Germline CDR1 and CDR2: MNHNS and SASEGT. V lost 8 bases and J lost 1; bases outside the gene matches: 6. The origin of this receptor is a woman in her twenties or thirties in good health and CMV-seropositive. V usage is TRBV6-1 and J usage is TRBJ2-2, with TRBD1 matching 8 bases. The specimen sequenced was PBMCs. CDR3 sequence reads: CASLDRGLNTGELFF. Here the CDR3 DNA reads TGTGCCAGCCTAGACAGGGGTTTGAACACCGGGGAGCTGTTTTTT.